Listed below are T cell receptor beta chains from one sample, sequenced in a study of cytomegalovirus exposure and HLA in healthy donors. Data came from immunoSEQ multiplex PCR; TCRdb stores just in-frame clones and leaves some out. The sample has 150,000 to 200,000 clones; less than 90% are singletons. The sequenced material came from PBMCs. The receptors derive from a girl less than two years old in good health and CMV-seronegative. Each CDR3 is given with its conserved first and last residue. The D gene is left open where the match is weak. Not every row has a clone size; where given, it reads once, few, many or a size class.

v_call,d_call,clone_size,j_call,cdr3_aa,cdr3_nt
TRBV4-1,TRBD2,NA,TRBJ2-3,CASSQGTSGGPYTDTQYF,TGCGCCAGCAGCCAAGGGACTAGCGGGGGGCCCTACACAGATACGCAGTATTTT
TRBV4-1,TRBD1,NA,TRBJ2-3,CASSQPAEGATDTQYF,TGCGCCAGCAGCCAACCCGCCGAGGGGGCCACAGATACGCAGTATTTT
TRBV27,TRBD1,NA,TRBJ1-2,CASRRTGYYGYTF,TGTGCCAGCAGAAGGACAGGGTACTATGGCTACACCTTC
TRBV9,NA,NA,TRBJ2-7,CASSVAVEQYF,TGTGCCAGCAGCGTAGCTGTCGAGCAGTACTTC
TRBV7-2,TRBD2,NA,TRBJ2-1,CASSFPGTSAYNEQFF,TGTGCCAGCAGCTTCCCCGGGACTAGCGCTTACAATGAGCAGTTCTTC
TRBV6-5,TRBD1,NA,TRBJ2-7,CASSPGGQGIYEQYF,TGTGCCAGCAGCCCGGGGGGACAGGGTATCTACGAGCAGTACTTC
TRBV2,TRBD2,NA,TRBJ2-7,CASSEGQRGVTYEQYF,TGTGCCAGCAGTGAGGGCCAGCGGGGCGTAACCTACGAGCAGTACTTC
TRBV13,TRBD1,NA,TRBJ1-4,CASSTRTGGSEKLFF,TGTGCCAGCAGCACCCGGACAGGGGGCAGTGAAAAACTGTTTTTT
TRBV11-2,NA,NA,TRBJ2-5,CASSPQGGAETQYF,TGTGCCAGCAGCCCGCAGGGGGGAGCGGAGACCCAGTACTTC
TRBV7-2,TRBD1,NA,TRBJ2-5,CASSLHRGRGETQYF,TGTGCCAGCAGCTTACACAGGGGGCGCGGAGAGACCCAGTACTTC
TRBV6-1,TRBD1,once,TRBJ2-7,CASSELRQGVGEQYF,TGTGCCAGCAGCGAATTAAGACAGGGGGTCGGCGAGCAGTACTTC
TRBV4-1,NA,NA,TRBJ2-1,CASSQVLAPLYNEQFF,TGCGCCAGCAGCCAAGTGCTAGCACCCCTCTACAATGAGCAGTTCTTC
TRBV10-1,NA,NA,TRBJ2-7,CASSAGPTEQYF,TGCGCCAGCAGCGCGGGGCCCACCGAGCAGTACTTC
TRBV30,NA,NA,TRBJ2-2,CAWSVPTRELFF,TGTGCCTGGAGTGTACCGACTAGGGAGCTGTTTTTT
TRBV13,NA,NA,TRBJ2-1,CASSPRVTTPYNEQFF,TGTGCCAGCAGCCCCCGAGTCACGACACCCTACAATGAGCAGTTCTTC
TRBV7-9,TRBD1,NA,TRBJ2-5,CASSSTGQGGEQYF,TGTGCCAGCAGCTCGACAGGACAGGGCGGAGAGCAGTACTTC
TRBV7-8,TRBD2,NA,TRBJ2-5,CASSPRGEGRETQYF,TGTGCCAGCAGCCCCCGAGGGGAGGGCCGAGAGACCCAGTACTTC
TRBV5-1,TRBD2,once,TRBJ2-7,CASSLTSGNYEQYF,TGCGCCAGCAGCTTGACTAGCGGAAACTACGAGCAGTACTTC
TRBV6-1,TRBD1,once,TRBJ1-2,CASSEATGGGYGYTF,TGTGCCAGCAGTGAAGCGACAGGGGGCGGCTATGGCTACACCTTC
TRBV7-8,TRBD2,NA,TRBJ2-7,CASSFSGGVNEQYF,TGTGCCAGCAGCTTTAGCGGGGGGGTAAACGAGCAGTACTTC
TRBV5-5,TRBD1,NA,TRBJ1-2,CASSTGQGVASDYGYTF,TGTGCCAGCAGCACTGGACAGGGGGTAGCTAGTGACTATGGCTACACCTTC
TRBV28,NA,NA,TRBJ2-1,CASSSTGFFRGEQFF,TGTGCCAGCAGTTCTACAGGGTTTTTTAGGGGTGAGCAGTTCTTC
TRBV18,NA,NA,TRBJ2-6,CASSEPTGANVLTF,TGTGCCAGCTCCGAACCTACTGGGGCCAACGTCCTGACTTTC
TRBV5-8,NA,NA,TRBJ2-6,CASSPTGANVLTF,TGTGCCAGCAGCCCCACTGGGGCCAACGTCCTGACTTTC
TRBV6-1,TRBD1,NA,TRBJ2-5,CASSGTGIFQETQYF,TGTGCCAGCAGTGGGACAGGGATATTTCAAGAGACCCAGTACTTC
TRBV11-2,TRBD2,NA,TRBJ2-7,CASSFAGRPYEQYF,TGTGCCAGCAGCTTTGCCGGGAGGCCTTACGAGCAGTACTTC
TRBV7-2,NA,NA,TRBJ2-7,CASSLLRGYEQYF,TGTGCCAGCAGCTTACTCAGGGGCTACGAGCAGTACTTC
TRBV30,NA,NA,TRBJ2-6,CACDPGSGANVLTF,TGTGCCTGTGACCCGGGCTCTGGGGCCAACGTCCTGACTTTC
TRBV28,NA,NA,TRBJ1-1,CASMSGSNTEAFF,TGTGCCAGCATGTCGGGAAGTAACACTGAAGCTTTCTTT
TRBV2,NA,few,TRBJ2-1,CASSLSGTYNEQFF,TGTGCCAGCAGCCTAAGCGGGACATACAATGAGCAGTTCTTC
TRBV7-8,TRBD1,NA,TRBJ2-1,CASSLTTGEAYNEQFF,TGTGCCAGCAGCTTAACGACAGGGGAGGCCTACAATGAGCAGTTCTTC
TRBV5-1,NA,NA,TRBJ1-1,CASSSRGGNTEAFF,TGCGCCAGCAGCTCCAGGGGTGGGAACACTGAAGCTTTCTTT
TRBV7-7,TRBD1,NA,TRBJ2-7,CASSPGQGPTYEQYF,TGTGCCAGCAGCCCGGGACAGGGTCCAACCTACGAGCAGTACTTC
TRBV10-3,NA,NA,TRBJ2-7,CAISTRRDILYEQYF,TGTGCCATCAGTACTCGCCGGGACATATTATACGAGCAGTACTTC
TRBV19,TRBD1,NA,TRBJ2-3,CASSDPGQAADTQYF,TGTGCCAGTAGTGATCCGGGACAGGCCGCGGATACGCAGTATTTT
TRBV5-8,TRBD1,NA,TRBJ2-1,CASSLEGGVNNEQFF,TGTGCCAGCAGCTTGGAAGGGGGCGTTAACAATGAGCAGTTCTTC
TRBV6-5,NA,once,TRBJ2-3,CASSYSKPSGGDTQYF,TGTGCCAGCAGTTACTCGAAACCCTCCGGGGGAGATACGCAGTATTTT
TRBV6-1,TRBD2,NA,TRBJ2-6,CASRSGLAGANVLTF,TGTGCCAGCAGGTCTGGACTAGCGGGGGCCAACGTCCTGACTTTC
TRBV30,TRBD1,NA,TRBJ2-6,CAWSVWGTGGSGANVLTF,TGTGCCTGGAGTGTTTGGGGGACAGGGGGATCCGGGGCCAACGTCCTGACTTTC
TRBV4-2,TRBD1,NA,TRBJ2-7,CASSQDRYRGTGEQYF,TGTGCCAGCAGCCAAGATAGGTACAGGGGGACTGGCGAGCAGTACTTC
TRBV5-1,NA,NA,TRBJ2-7,CASSLGQRSSYEQYF,TGCGCCAGCAGCTTGGGACAGAGAAGCTCCTACGAGCAGTACTTC
TRBV6-5,NA,once,TRBJ2-1,CASSYSSGRDYNEQFF,TGTGCCAGCAGTTATAGCTCGGGTAGAGACTACAATGAGCAGTTCTTC
TRBV4-3,TRBD2,NA,TRBJ2-1,CASSYGRANYNEQFF,TGCGCCAGCAGCTACGGGAGGGCCAACTACAATGAGCAGTTCTTC
TRBV11-2,NA,NA,TRBJ2-3,CASSSRTDRNPWTDTQYF,TGTGCCAGCAGCTCTAGAACCGACAGGAACCCTTGGACAGATACGCAGTATTTT
TRBV5-4,TRBD1,NA,TRBJ2-2,CASSPDRAGELFF,TGTGCCAGCAGCCCGGACAGGGCCGGGGAGCTGTTTTTT
TRBV30,TRBD1,NA,TRBJ1-2,CAWAPTGSYGYTF,TGTGCCTGGGCTCCGACAGGGTCTTATGGCTACACCTTC
TRBV5-6,TRBD1,NA,TRBJ1-1,CASSPGQGFAEAFF,TGTGCCAGCAGCCCGGGACAGGGTTTTGCTGAAGCTTTCTTT
TRBV15,NA,NA,TRBJ1-3,CATSEGDSGNTIYF,TGTGCCACCAGCGAGGGGGACTCTGGAAACACCATATATTTT
TRBV30,NA,NA,TRBJ2-7,CAWSRGSVYEQYF,TGTGCCTGGAGTAGGGGCTCTGTATACGAGCAGTACTTC